This TCR beta chain was recorded in a study of control samples from healthy donors and cancer patients (dated by TCRdb to about 2020). About this clone: There is no known antigen for this receptor. No much larger clone is present one base from it, and per-base qualities are unavailable.

The receptor library was made with the immunoSEQ multiplex PCR assay. Held by TCRdb, this immuneACCESS table contains in-frame sequences only and omits some clones. Under half of the omission traces to an unresolved V gene where checked; the cause of the rest is unknown. The sample table shows some 120,000 clones, and approximately 90% are seen once. Almost 2.5% of the sample is in the top ten clones. CDR1 and CDR2 (LGHNA, YSLEER) derive from the germline V gene. Counted from cysteine to phenylalanine, this CDR3 has 15 amino acids. The DNA shown is the 45-base CDR3, in frame from base 1. V and J lose 3 bases and 5 bases, and a span of 15 bases separates them.

In this chain, TRBV4-3 is recombined with TRBJ2-3, and TRBD1 may be the D gene, going by 6 matching bases. Sequenced sample: blood. The sequence came from a man aged 18 to 30 in good health. The CDR3 has the sequence CASSQDSSPGDTQYF. At the DNA level, the sequence is TGCGCCAGCAGCCAGGACAGTTCCCCGGGAGATACGCAGTATTTT.